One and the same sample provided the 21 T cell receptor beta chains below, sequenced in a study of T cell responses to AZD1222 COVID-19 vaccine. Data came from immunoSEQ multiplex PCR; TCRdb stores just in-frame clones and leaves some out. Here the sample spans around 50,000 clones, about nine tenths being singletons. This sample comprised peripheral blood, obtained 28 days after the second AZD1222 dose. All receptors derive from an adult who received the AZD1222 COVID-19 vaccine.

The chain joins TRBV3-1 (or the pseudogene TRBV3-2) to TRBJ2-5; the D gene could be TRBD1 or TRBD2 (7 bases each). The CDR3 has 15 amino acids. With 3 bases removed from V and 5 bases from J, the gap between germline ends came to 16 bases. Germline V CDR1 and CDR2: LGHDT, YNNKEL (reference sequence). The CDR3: CASSQEGRGHETQYF. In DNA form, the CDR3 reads TGTGCCAGCAGCCAGGAGGGGAGGGGGCACGAGACCCAGTACTTC.

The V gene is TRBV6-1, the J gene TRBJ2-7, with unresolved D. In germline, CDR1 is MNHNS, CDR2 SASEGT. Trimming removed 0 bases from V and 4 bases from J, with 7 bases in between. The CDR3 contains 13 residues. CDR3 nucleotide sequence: TGTGCCAGCAGTGAAGCGCTTAGGTACGAGCAGTACTTC. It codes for CASSEALRYEQYF.

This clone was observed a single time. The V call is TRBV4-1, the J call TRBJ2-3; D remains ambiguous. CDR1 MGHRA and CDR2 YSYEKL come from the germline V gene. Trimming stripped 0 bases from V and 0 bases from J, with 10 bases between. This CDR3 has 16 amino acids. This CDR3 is CASSQEKGGSTDTQYF. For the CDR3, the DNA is TGCGCCAGCAGCCAAGAAAAGGGTGGAAGCACAGATACGCAGTATTTT.

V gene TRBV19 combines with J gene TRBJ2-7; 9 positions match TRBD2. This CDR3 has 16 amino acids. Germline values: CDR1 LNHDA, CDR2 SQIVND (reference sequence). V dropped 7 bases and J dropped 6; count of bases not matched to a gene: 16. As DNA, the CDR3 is TGTGCCAGTAACATCAAGGGAGCCGGCGGGAGGGCCGAGCAGTACTTC. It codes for CASNIKGAGGRAEQYF.

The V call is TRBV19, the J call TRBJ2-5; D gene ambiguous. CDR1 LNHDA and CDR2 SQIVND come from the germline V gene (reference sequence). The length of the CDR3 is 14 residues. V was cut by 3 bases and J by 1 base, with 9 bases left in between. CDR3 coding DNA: TGTGCCAGTAGTATCTGGAACGGCCAAGAGACCCAGTACTTC. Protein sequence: CASSIWNGQETQYF.

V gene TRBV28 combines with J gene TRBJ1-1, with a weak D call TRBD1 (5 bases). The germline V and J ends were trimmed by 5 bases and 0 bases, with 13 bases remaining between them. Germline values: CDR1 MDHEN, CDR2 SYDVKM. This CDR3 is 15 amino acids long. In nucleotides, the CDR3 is TGTGCCAGCAGTGCCAACAGGCGGGTGAACACTGAAGCTTTCTTT. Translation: CASSANRRVNTEAFF.

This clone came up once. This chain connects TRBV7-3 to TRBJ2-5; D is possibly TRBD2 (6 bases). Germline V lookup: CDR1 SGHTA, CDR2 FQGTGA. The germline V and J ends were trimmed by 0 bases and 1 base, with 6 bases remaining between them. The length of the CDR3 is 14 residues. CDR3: CASSLTSGQETQYF. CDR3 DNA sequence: TGTGCCAGCAGCTTAACTAGCGGCCAAGAGACCCAGTACTTC.

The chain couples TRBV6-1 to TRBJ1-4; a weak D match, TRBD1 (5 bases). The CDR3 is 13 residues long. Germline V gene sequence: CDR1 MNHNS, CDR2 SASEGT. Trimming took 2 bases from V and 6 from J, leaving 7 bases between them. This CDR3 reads CASSESGDEKLFF. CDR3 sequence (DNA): TGTGCCAGCAGTGAATCGGGGGATGAAAAACTGTTTTTT.

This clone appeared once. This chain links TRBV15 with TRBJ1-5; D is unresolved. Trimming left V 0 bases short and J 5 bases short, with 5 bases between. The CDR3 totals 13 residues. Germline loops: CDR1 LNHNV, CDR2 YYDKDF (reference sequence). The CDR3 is CATSRDQDQPQHF. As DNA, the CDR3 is TGTGCCACCAGCAGAGATCAGGATCAGCCCCAGCATTTT.

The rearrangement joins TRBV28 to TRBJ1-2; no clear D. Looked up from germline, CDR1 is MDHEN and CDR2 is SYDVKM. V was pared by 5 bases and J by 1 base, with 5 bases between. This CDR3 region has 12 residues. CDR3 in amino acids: CASSNFNYGYTF. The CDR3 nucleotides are TGTGCCAGCAGTAATTTTAACTATGGCTACACCTTC.

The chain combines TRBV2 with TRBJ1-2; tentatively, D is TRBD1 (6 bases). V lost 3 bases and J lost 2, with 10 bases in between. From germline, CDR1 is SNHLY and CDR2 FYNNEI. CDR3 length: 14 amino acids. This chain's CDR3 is CASSDTGINYGYTF. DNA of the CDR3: TGTGCCAGCAGTGACACAGGGATAAACTATGGCTACACCTTC.

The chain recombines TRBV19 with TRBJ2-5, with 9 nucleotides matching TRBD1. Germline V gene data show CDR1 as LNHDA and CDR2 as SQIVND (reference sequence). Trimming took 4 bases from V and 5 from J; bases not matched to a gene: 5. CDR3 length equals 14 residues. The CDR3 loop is CASSTNRGRETQYF. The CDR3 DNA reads TGTGCCAGTAGTACCAACAGGGGGCGGGAGACCCAGTACTTC.

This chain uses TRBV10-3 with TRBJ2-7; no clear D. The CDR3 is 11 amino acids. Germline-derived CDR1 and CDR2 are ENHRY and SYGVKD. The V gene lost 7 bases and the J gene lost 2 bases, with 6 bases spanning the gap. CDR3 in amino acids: CAIMGTYEQYF. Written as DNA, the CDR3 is TGTGCCATCATGGGCACCTACGAGCAGTACTTC.

The chain's CDR3 is CASSPGGGGSSYNEQFF. CDR3 coding DNA: TGTGCCAGCAGTCCCGGTGGGGGCGGGAGCTCCTACAATGAGCAGTTCTTC. The gene calls are TRBV27 and TRBJ2-1; the D gene is possibly TRBD2 (7 bases). Germline values: CDR1 MNHEY, CDR2 SMNVEV (reference sequence). This CDR3 is 17 amino acids long. V was pared by 5 bases and J by 0 bases, with 17 bases between.

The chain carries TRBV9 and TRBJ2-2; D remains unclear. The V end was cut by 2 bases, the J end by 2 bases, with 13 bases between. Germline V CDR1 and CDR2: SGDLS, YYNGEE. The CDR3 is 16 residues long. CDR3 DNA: TGTGCCAGCAGCGTCTCGTTCCCCCAAAACACCGGGGAGCTGTTTTTT. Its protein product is CASSVSFPQNTGELFF. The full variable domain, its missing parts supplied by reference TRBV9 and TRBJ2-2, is DSGVTQTPKHLITATGQRVTLRCSPRSGDLSVYWYQQSLDQGLQFLIQYYNGEERAKGNILERFSAQQFPDLHSELNLSSLELGDSALYFCASSVSFPQNTGELFFGEGSRLTVL.

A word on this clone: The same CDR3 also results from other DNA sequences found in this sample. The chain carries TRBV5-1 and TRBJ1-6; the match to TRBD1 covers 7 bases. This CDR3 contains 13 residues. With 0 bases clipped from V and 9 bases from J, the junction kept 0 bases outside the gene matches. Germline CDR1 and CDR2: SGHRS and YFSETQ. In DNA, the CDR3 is TGCGCCAGCAGCTTGGCAGGGGGTTCACCCCTCCACTTT. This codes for CASSLAGGSPLHF.

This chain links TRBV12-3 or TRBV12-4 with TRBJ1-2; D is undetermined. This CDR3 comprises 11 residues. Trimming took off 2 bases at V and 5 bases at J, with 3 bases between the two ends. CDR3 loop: CASSLLYGYTF. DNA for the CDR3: TGTGCCAGCAGTTTACTATATGGCTACACCTTC.

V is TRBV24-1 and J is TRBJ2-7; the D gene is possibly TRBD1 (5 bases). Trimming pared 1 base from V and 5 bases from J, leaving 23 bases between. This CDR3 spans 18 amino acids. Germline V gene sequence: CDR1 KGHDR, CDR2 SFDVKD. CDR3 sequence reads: CATSDFRRTNGKANEQYF. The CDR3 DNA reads TGTGCCACCAGTGATTTTAGGCGGACAAACGGCAAGGCTAACGAGCAGTACTTC.

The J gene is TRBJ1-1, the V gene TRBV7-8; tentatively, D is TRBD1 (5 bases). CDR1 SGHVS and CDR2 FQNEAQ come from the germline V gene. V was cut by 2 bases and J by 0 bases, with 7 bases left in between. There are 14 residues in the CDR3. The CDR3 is CASSLQGVNTEAFF. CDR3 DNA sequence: TGTGCCAGCAGCTTACAGGGAGTGAACACTGAAGCTTTCTTT. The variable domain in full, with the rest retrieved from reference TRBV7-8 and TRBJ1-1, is GAGVSQSPRYKVAKRGQDVALRCDPISGHVSLFWYQQALGQGPEFLTYFQNEAQLDKSGLPSDRFFAERPEGSVSTLKIQRTQQEDSAVYLCASSLQGVNTEAFFGQGTRLTVV.

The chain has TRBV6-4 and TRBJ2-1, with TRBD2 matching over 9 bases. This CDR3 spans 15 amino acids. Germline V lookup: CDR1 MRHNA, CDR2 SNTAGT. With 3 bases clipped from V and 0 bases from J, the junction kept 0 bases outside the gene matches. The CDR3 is CASSERGGSYNEQFF. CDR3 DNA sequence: TGTGCCAGCAGTGAGCGGGGGGGCTCCTACAATGAGCAGTTCTTC.

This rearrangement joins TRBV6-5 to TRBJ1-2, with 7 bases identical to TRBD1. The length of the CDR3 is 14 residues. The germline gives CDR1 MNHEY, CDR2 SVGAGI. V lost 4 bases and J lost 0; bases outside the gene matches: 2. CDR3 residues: CASSSGGTNYGYTF. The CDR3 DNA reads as TGTGCCAGCAGTTCAGGGGGAACTAACTATGGCTACACCTTC.